This T cell receptor beta chain was found in a study of blood T cell repertoires in COVID-19. TCRdb's copy holds only in-frame clones and misses some; the assay was immunoSEQ multiplex PCR. The table lists fewer than 250,000 clones, about 90% of them singletons. Trimming pared 5 bases from V and 1 base from J, leaving 8 bases between. From germline, CDR1 is SGHTA and CDR2 FQGTGA. The CDR3 covers 13 residues. The sequence derives from a man aged 30-40 years with COVID-19, enrolled during active disease. This chain uses TRBV7-3 with TRBJ1-1; D is unclear. Material: peripheral blood. The CDR3 region has the DNA TGTGCCAGCAGCCGGGAGAAGAACACTGAAGCTTTCTTT. Residues: CASSREKNTEAFF.